What follows are 18 T cell receptor beta chains derived from one specimen sequenced in a study of CD8+ T cells in alopecia areata. Following extraction, RNA underwent reverse transcription to cDNA, which served as the sequencing template. The data were produced by immunoSEQ multiplex PCR, yet TCRdb's version contains in-frame clones alone and is incomplete. Of around 190,000 clones listed, roughly 50% are singletons. Input material: CD8+ T cells sorted from blood. These receptor sequences come from a human donor in good health.

This chain connects TRBV29-1 to TRBJ1-3; 10 bases map to TRBD1. From germline, CDR1 is SQVTM and CDR2 ANQGSEA. This CDR3 is built from 14 residues. The V gene end was trimmed by 7 bases and the J gene end by 4 bases; junction bases not matched to a gene: 7. CDR3 protein: CSAWTGGKGNTIYF. The CDR3 DNA is TGCAGCGCCTGGACAGGGGGAAAGGGAAACACCATATATTTT.

This sequence joins TRBV27 and TRBJ1-6, with D tentatively TRBD1 (6 bases). The length of the CDR3 is 15 residues. Looked up from germline, CDR1 is MNHEY and CDR2 is SMNVEV (reference sequence). Trimming removed 9 bases at V and 2 bases at J, with 14 bases between. CDR3 coding DNA: TGTGCCAGTACCCGACAGGACCCCTATAATTCACCCCTCCACTTT. Translation gives CASTRQDPYNSPLHF.

A single count supports this clone. The chain joins TRBV27 to TRBJ1-2; D is undetermined. Per the germline V gene, CDR1 is MNHEY and CDR2 is SMNVEV (reference sequence). The CDR3 loop spans 13 amino acids. The V end lost 6 bases, the J end lost 0 bases, and 8 bases lay between the germline ends. The CDR3 DNA sequence: TGTGCCAGCAGGGGGTCAACTAACTATGGCTACACCTTC. This translates into CASRGSTNYGYTF.

The chain uses TRBV29-1 and TRBJ2-1, with TRBD1 matching 9 bases. CDR1 and CDR2 from the germline V gene are SQVTM and ANQGSEA. This CDR3 region has 15 residues. Unmatched junction bases numbered 11, after V lost 7 bases and J lost 4 bases. Written as DNA, the CDR3 is TGCAGCGCCCGCACGGGACAGGGATATTACAATGAGCAGTTCTTC. As protein: CSARTGQGYYNEQFF.

This sequence joins TRBV2 and TRBJ2-3; perhaps TRBD2 as D (5 bases). This CDR3 is 15 amino acids long. The V gene's germline CDR1 is SNHLY and CDR2 FYNNEI. Trimming left V 10 bases short and J 0 bases short, with 17 bases between. The CDR3 sequence is CATKFSGDSTDTQYF. The CDR3 DNA reads TGTGCCACCAAATTCTCCGGGGATAGCACAGATACGCAGTATTTT.

For the CDR3, the DNA is TGCGCCAGCAGCTACCGACCTGACAGGGGAAATCAGCCCCAGCATTTT. It encodes CASSYRPDRGNQPQHF. This sequence joins TRBV5-1 and TRBJ1-5; 8 nucleotides align to TRBD1. Per germline, CDR1 SGHRS and CDR2 YFSETQ. The V and J ends lost 3 bases and 4 bases, in that order; junction bases with no gene match: 9. The CDR3 runs to 16 residues.

V is TRBV4-2 and J is TRBJ2-3; D unclear. The ends were cut back, 4 bases at V and 0 bases at J, with 14 bases in the middle. The CDR3 has 16 residues. Looked up from germline, CDR1 is LGHNA and CDR2 is YNFKEQ. CDR3 in DNA: TGTGCCAGCAGCCCGAGCCCCGGTGTAAGCACAGATACGCAGTATTTT. Translated: CASSPSPGVSTDTQYF.

The genes are TRBV15 and TRBJ2-7, with TRBD1 matching over 9 bases. CDR1 and CDR2 (germline): LNHNV, YYDKDF (reference sequence). V was pared by 2 bases and J by 6 bases, with 8 bases of the junction left unmatched. There are 15 residues in the CDR3. CDR3 region: CATSRTGTGLVEQYF. In DNA, the CDR3 is TGTGCCACCAGCAGAACCGGGACAGGGTTGGTCGAGCAGTACTTC.

The J gene is TRBJ1-1, the V gene TRBV29-1, with 7 positions matching TRBD1. Germline-derived CDR1 and CDR2 are SQVTM and ANQGSEA. This CDR3 region has 13 residues. After removal of 5 bases from V and 1 base from J, the junction contained 4 bases not matched to a gene. The CDR3 loop reads CSVTGTENTEAFF. The CDR3 DNA is TGCAGCGTTACCGGGACAGAGAACACTGAAGCTTTCTTT.

This clone turned up a few times. V is TRBV7-8 and J is TRBJ2-7; 8 bases map to TRBD2. The CDR3 is 15 amino acids. Germline assignment: CDR1 SGHVS and CDR2 FQNEAQ. The V segment lost 8 bases and the J segment 4 bases; nucleotides outside the gene matches: 13. The CDR3 reads CASHSVGGAGYEQYF. The DNA of the CDR3 is TGTGCCAGCCACTCAGTCGGGGGGGCCGGATACGAGCAGTACTTC.

This chain uses TRBV7-2 with TRBJ2-3; D perhaps matches TRBD1 (6 bases). V was cut by 7 bases and J by 11 bases, with 19 bases left in between. Germline-derived CDR1 and CDR2 are SGHTA and FQGNSA. The CDR3 runs 13 residues. The CDR3 region has the DNA TGTGCCAGCACCGAAGGGGGTGAGGAGAAGCAGTATTTT. Residues: CASTEGGEEKQYF.

V is TRBV5-1 and J is TRBJ1-5; 9 positions match TRBD1. Germline-derived CDR1 and CDR2 are SGHRS and YFSETQ. This CDR3 region has 14 residues. V was pared by 4 bases and J by 6 bases, with 5 bases of the junction left unmatched. As DNA, the CDR3 is TGCGCCAGCAGCGACGGGACAGGGACTCAGCCCCAGCATTTT. It specifies CASSDGTGTQPQHF.

This clone occurred a few times. The chain combines TRBV2 with TRBJ1-1; possibly TRBD1 for D (6 bases). Germline CDR1 is SNHLY and CDR2 is FYNNEI. V shed 7 bases and J shed 0 bases, with 12 bases lying between them. This CDR3 has 14 residues. The CDR3 DNA reads as TGTGCCAGCACTCCGGGACACCTGAACACTGAAGCTTTCTTT. It translates to CASTPGHLNTEAFF.

This chain links TRBV29-1 with TRBJ2-6; 11 bases agree with TRBD1. This CDR3 is 16 amino acids long. CDR1 and CDR2 (germline): SQVTM, ANQGSEA. Trimming took 3 bases from V and 3 from J; bases not matched to a gene: 4. The CDR3 region has the DNA TGCAGCGTTGAGGACAGGGGGCCGGATGGGGCCAACGTCCTGACTTTC. This encodes CSVEDRGPDGANVLTF.

This sequence joins TRBV13 and TRBJ1-2; possibly TRBD1 for D (6 bases). CDR3 length: 13 residues. The germline gives CDR1 PRHDT, CDR2 FYEKMQ (reference sequence). Between the trimmed V and J ends, which lost 1 base and 4 bases, there was a span of 7 bases. The CDR3 sequence: CASSLAGAYGYTF. The CDR3 DNA is TGTGCCAGCAGCTTAGCAGGGGCCTATGGCTACACCTTC.

The rearrangement links TRBV7-3 to TRBJ1-1; D not resolved. Germline CDR1 is SGHTA and CDR2 is FQGTGA. V lost 5 bases, J lost 3 bases, and 16 bases lay in between. This CDR3 is built from 15 residues. The CDR3 sequence: CASSLDKGRDTEAFF. CDR3 in DNA: TGTGCCAGCAGCCTTGACAAGGGTAGGGACACTGAAGCTTTCTTT.

The V call is TRBV5-4, the J call TRBJ2-5; D is possibly TRBD1 (6 bases). The CDR3 covers 14 residues. V lost 4 bases, J lost 5 bases, and 15 bases lay in between. Germline V gene sequence: CDR1 SGHNT, CDR2 YYREEE (reference sequence). CDR3 nucleotides: TGTGCCAGCAGCCCCCTGGGGGCAGGGGAGACCCAGTACTTC. This gives the protein CASSPLGAGETQYF.

This clone showed up just a few times. This CDR3 reads CASSLENLYNEQFF. The CDR3 DNA is TGTGCCAGCAGCTTGGAGAACCTCTACAATGAGCAGTTCTTC. V and J are TRBV13 and TRBJ2-1; D gene unclear. Germline CDR1 and CDR2: PRHDT and FYEKMQ (reference sequence). The length of the CDR3 is 14 residues. Trimming removed 3 bases from V and 3 bases from J, with 9 bases in between.